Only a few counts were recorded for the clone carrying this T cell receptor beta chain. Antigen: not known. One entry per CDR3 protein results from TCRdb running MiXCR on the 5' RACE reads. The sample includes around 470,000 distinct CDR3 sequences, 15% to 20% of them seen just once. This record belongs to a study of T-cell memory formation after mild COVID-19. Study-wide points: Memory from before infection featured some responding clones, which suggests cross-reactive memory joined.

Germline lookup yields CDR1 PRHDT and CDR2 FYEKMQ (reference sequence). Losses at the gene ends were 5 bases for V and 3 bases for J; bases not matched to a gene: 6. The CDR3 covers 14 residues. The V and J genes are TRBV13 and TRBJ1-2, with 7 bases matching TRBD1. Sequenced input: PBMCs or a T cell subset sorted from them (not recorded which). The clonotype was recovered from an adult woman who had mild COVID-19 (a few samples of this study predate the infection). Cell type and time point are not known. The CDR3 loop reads CASSKGGADYGYTF. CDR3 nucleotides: TGTGCCAGCAGCAAAGGGGGCGCGGACTATGGCTACACCTTC.